The T cell receptor beta chain under discussion was sequenced for a study of blood T cell repertoires in COVID-19 (dated by TCRdb to the early 2020s). In terms of the full investigation: The collaborator samples originated in the United States, Italy and Spain and spanned the acute and convalescent phases of COVID-19. The prospective study material was composed of cDNA or gDNA derived from T cells, B-cell-depleted T cells, or PBMCs. Subjects who had been exposed to COVID-19, were actively infected with it, or had recovered from it provided the deeply sampled blood TCRbeta repertoires that made up the dataset. The repertoires were made available in a free public database intended to serve as a resource for research on the immune response to SARS-CoV-2. The samples were drawn from the first 160 participants of the ongoing ImmuneRACE study and from 950 to 1,500 subjects provided by 6 global collaborators. The sample metadata nearly always contained a de-identified subject ID, COVID-19 status, age in years and sex. Where available, HLA class I and class II types were taken from metadata supplied by the sample provider and were not determined by assay-based typing.

One collaborating source in Seattle enrolled patients during active infection and followed them longitudinally through the course of disease. Whole blood was collected in K2EDTA tubes by collaborating institutions according to the institutions' own protocols. For TCRbeta analysis, collaborators shipped samples in one of three forms: frozen whole blood, isolated PBMCs, or DNA extracted from either of those sample types. Of note for this clone: There is no known antigen for this receptor. No quality values exist for individual bases; no much larger clone is one base distant.

TCRbeta CDR3 regions were amplified from genomic DNA by means of the immunoSEQ Assay, a bias-controlled multiplex PCR. The authors processed their data as follows. The number of nucleated cells in each sample was estimated from the amplification of reference gene primers within the assay. To quantify the absolute abundance of each unique TCRbeta CDR3 rearrangement, sequence reads were collapsed and filtered. For each sample, productive Simpson clonality was calculated by taking the square root of Simpson's diversity index across productive rearrangements. Drawn from immuneACCESS, this table holds only the in-frame rearrangements with V and J called that TCRdb kept. Clones are partly lost; checked studies trace under half to an unresolved V gene and leave the rest unexplained. The V and J calls and clone size were taken over from that table, and D and trimming were inferred from the DNA. This sample is represented by about 530,000 clones; around nine tenths of them were singletons. Together, the top ten hold less than 9% of the sample.

The CDR3 covers 15 residues, taking in both the cysteine and the phenylalanine. Here the CDR3 DNA is all that survives: 45 bases in frame from base 1. CDR1 and CDR2 (SNHLY, FYNNEI) derive from the germline V gene. From V the trimming removes 5 bases and from J it removes 5 bases, while the gene matches leave 7 bases of the junction unaccounted for. Study-wide findings and limitations: The quantity of clinical and demographic metadata differed by source and by participant and was supplied without curation.

The receptor comes from a woman between 45 and 65 years old with COVID-19, enrolled during active disease. The rearranged chain carries TRBV2 and TRBJ1-4; TRBD1 fits 8 bases in the junction. The sequenced sample was peripheral blood. The CDR3 protein: CASSHDRGVNEKLFF. The DNA sequence is as follows: TGTGCCAGCAGTCATGACAGGGGAGTAAATGAAAAACTGTTTTTT.